These 8 T cell receptor beta chains came from one sample sequenced in a study of regulatory T cells in long-lasting Graves disease. The time point here: persistent/refractory GD, antithyroid drugs over 5 years with positive TRAb. PBMC RNA was the source of the TCR library. Arm-PCR with iRepertoire HTBI primers amplified the CDR3 regions for these TCR beta libraries. In TCRdb, the multiplex PCR reads were re-called with MiXCR into one record per CDR3 protein. The sample lists about 660,000 distinct CDR3 sequences; about 30% were seen once. This material consisted of peripheral blood mononuclear cells (PBMCs), taken when the disease was refractory, from a patient treated with antithyroid drugs. All receptors derive from a female donor with Graves disease.

This clonotype has only a few counts. The chain links TRBV7-2 to TRBJ2-2; TRBD1 matches 7 bases. The CDR3 consists of 14 residues. CDR1 and CDR2 (germline): SGHTA, FQGNSA. With V trimmed by 5 bases and J by 5 bases, 5 bases remained unmatched. CDR3 amino acids: CASSPNRGTGELFF. CDR3 coding DNA: TGTGCCAGCAGCCCCAACAGGGGAACCGGGGAGCTGTTTTTT.

V and J are TRBV18 and TRBJ1-2; a possible D gene is TRBD1 (6 bases). Germline-derived CDR1 and CDR2 are KGHSH and LQKENI. Deletions cut 3 bases from V and 6 bases from J, with 11 bases between. The CDR3 is made up of 13 amino acids. As DNA, the CDR3 is TGTGCCAGCTCACCGGGGGCTGATCATGGCTACACCTTC. Translated, it gives CASSPGADHGYTF.

This clonotype showed up just a few times. J is TRBJ2-1 and V is TRBV12-5, with TRBD2 as a possible D gene (6 bases). Trimming shortened V by 2 bases and J by 9 bases, and 20 bases separated the two germline ends. Per germline, CDR1 LGHNT and CDR2 FRNRAP. The CDR3 spans 16 residues. DNA of the CDR3: TGTGCTAGTGGTTTGCCCGTCGAGGGCGGGAATCGTGAGCAGTTCTTC. Protein product: CASGLPVEGGNREQFF.

This clonotype was seen just once. The chain carries TRBV28 and TRBJ1-1; 7 bases fit TRBD1. After removal of 6 bases from V and 3 bases from J, the junction contained 10 bases not matched to a gene. Per germline, CDR1 MDHEN and CDR2 SYDVKM. The CDR3 covers 15 residues. DNA of the CDR3: TGTGCCAGCAGCTTAGGCTACAGGGGAGACACTGAAGCTTTCTTT. It yields the protein CASSLGYRGDTEAFF.

There are many counts of this clonotype. V and J are TRBV3-1 and TRBJ2-7; D may be TRBD2 (6 bases). V dropped 4 bases and J dropped 2 bases, with 12 bases sitting between them. The CDR3 runs to 14 residues. The germline V gene has CDR1 LGHDT and CDR2 YNNKEL (reference sequence). Here the CDR3 reads CASSRGRTTYEQYF. The CDR3 bases are TGTGCCAGCAGCCGGGGACGGACTACCTACGAGCAGTACTTC.

Here the CDR3 reads CASSPRGFGYEQYF. DNA of the CDR3: TGTGCCAGCAGCCCACGCGGTTTCGGATACGAGCAGTACTTC. The V call is TRBV28, the J call TRBJ2-7; no clear D gene. Germline CDR1 is MDHEN and CDR2 is SYDVKM. The CDR3 spans 14 residues. V was trimmed by 6 bases and J by 4 bases, leaving 16 bases between them.

The chain carries TRBV5-1 and TRBJ1-5; possibly TRBD1 for D (5 bases). The length of the CDR3 is 14 residues. Germline V lookup: CDR1 SGHRS, CDR2 YFSETQ. V was clipped by 0 bases and J by 6 bases, with 10 bases between them. The CDR3 loop reads CASSLEPGSQPQHF. The CDR3, as DNA: TGCGCCAGCAGCTTGGAACCAGGGTCTCAGCCCCAGCATTTT.

CDR3 protein: CASKGTPGYTF. The CDR3 nucleotides read TGTGCCAGTAAAGGGACACCTGGCTACACCTTC. The gene calls are TRBV19 and TRBJ1-2; D perhaps matches TRBD1 (6 bases). Trimming pared 7 bases from V and 7 bases from J, leaving 10 bases between. This CDR3 is built from 11 residues. Germline V gene lookup returns CDR1 LNHDA and CDR2 SQIVND (reference sequence).